The clone carrying this TCR beta chain was detected many times. The antigen is undetermined. CDR3 size: 16 residues. Unmatched junction bases numbered 19, after V lost 6 bases and J lost 8 bases. CDR1 is DFQATT and CDR2 is SNEGSKA in the germline V gene (reference sequence). The sample is drawn from a study of read filtering for tumor transcriptome and immune sequencing. Study overall: TCR-mapped reads were about 3.5 to 10.27 million with IR-seq versus about 80 to 1273 with RNA-seq. Study-wide results and caveats: IR-seq captured clonotypes deeper and more reliably than RNA-seq.

This library used roughly 400 ng RNA and molecular barcoded adaptors spanning alpha/delta and beta/gamma chains. One entry per CDR3 protein, called by TCRdb with MiXCR from the reads. The repertoire holds tens of thousands of distinct CDR3 sequences, with 12% to 15% as singletons. V usage is TRBV20-1 and J usage is TRBJ2-1; 7 nucleotides agree with TRBD2. Sequenced: a population of CD138-negative cells sorted from bone marrow. This TCR derives from a donor at least 40 years old with multiple myeloma. CDR3 sequence: CSASTGIAGSTDEQFF. The CDR3 DNA reads TGCAGTGCCAGCACGGGGATAGCGGGTTCGACGGATGAGCAGTTCTTC.